This T cell receptor (beta chain) was sequenced in a study of EBV T-cell therapy then PD-1 blockade in nasopharyngeal carcinoma. The method was immunoSEQ multiplex PCR; TCRdb's version includes in-frame clones alone and lacks a portion of them. This table has roughly 20,000 clones, about 80% appearing once. A word on this clone: Antigen unknown.

The germline V and J ends were trimmed by 6 bases and 12 bases, with 20 bases remaining between them. There are 13 residues in the CDR3. Germline V gene lookup returns CDR1 MNHEY and CDR2 SVGEGT. Time point of the sample: 266 days after commencement of treatment, after nivolumab therapy. Regarding treatment: AdE1-LMPpoly-expanded autologous EBV-specific T-cell therapy followed by anti-PD-1 nivolumab. The origin of this receptor is a man aged 35-49 years with nasopharyngeal carcinoma. Here the sequenced sample was CD8+ T cells from blood, taken between days 200 and 300 from a patient whose treatment included autologous EBV-specific T cells and nivolumab. This sequence joins TRBV6-2 or TRBV6-3 and TRBJ1-2; possibly TRBD1 for D (6 bases). CDR3 nucleotide sequence: TGTGCCAGCAGCCTAAATTACAGGGACCTCAACACCTTC. Protein: CASSLNYRDLNTF.